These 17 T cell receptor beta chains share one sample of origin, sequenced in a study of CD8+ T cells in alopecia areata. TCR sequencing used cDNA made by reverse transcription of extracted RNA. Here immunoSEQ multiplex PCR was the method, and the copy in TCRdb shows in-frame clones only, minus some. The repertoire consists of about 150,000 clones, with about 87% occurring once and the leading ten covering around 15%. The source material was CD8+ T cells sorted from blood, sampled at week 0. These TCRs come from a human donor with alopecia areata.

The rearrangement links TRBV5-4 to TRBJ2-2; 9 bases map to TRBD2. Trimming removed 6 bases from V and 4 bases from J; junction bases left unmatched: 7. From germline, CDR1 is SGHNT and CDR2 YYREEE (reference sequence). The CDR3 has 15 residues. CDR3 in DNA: TGTGCCAGCATTGGCGGTAGCGGGAGCACCGGGGAGCTGTTTTTT. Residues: CASIGGSGSTGELFF. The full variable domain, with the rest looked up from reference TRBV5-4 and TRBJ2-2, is ETGVTQSPTHLIKTRGQQVTLRCSSQSGHNTVSWYQQALGQGPQFIFQYYREEENGRGNFPPRFSGLQFPNYSSELNVNALELDDSALYLCASIGGSGSTGELFFGEGSRLTVL.

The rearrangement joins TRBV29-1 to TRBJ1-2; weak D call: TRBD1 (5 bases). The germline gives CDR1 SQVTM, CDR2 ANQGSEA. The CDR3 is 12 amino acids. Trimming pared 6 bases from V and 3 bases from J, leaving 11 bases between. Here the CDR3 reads CSVRDSYYGYTF. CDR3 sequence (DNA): TGCAGCGTGCGGGACTCTTACTATGGCTACACCTTC.

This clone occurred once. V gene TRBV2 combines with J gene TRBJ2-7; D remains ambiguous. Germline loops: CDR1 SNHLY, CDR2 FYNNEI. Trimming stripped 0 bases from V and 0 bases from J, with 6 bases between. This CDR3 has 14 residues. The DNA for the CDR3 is TGTGCCAGCAGTGAAGCGACTTACTCCTACGAGCAGTACTTC. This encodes CASSEATYSYEQYF.

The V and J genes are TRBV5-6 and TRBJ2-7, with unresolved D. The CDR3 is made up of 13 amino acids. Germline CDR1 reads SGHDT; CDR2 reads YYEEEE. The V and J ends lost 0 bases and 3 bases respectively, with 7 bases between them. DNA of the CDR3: TGTGCCAGCAGCTTGGTAGGCCACTACGAGCAGTACTTC. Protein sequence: CASSLVGHYEQYF.

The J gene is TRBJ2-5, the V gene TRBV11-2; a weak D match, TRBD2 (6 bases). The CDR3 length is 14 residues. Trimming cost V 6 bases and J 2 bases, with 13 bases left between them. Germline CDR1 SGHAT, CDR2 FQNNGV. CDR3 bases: TGTGCCAGCAGGACGGAGGGACTGCAAGAGACCCAGTACTTC. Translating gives CASRTEGLQETQYF.

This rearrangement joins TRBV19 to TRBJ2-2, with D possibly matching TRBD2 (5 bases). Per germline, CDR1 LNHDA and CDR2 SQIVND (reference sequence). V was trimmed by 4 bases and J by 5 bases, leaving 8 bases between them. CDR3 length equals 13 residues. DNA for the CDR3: TGTGCCAGTAGTACCTGGGAGACCGGGGAGCTGTTTTTT. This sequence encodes CASSTWETGELFF.

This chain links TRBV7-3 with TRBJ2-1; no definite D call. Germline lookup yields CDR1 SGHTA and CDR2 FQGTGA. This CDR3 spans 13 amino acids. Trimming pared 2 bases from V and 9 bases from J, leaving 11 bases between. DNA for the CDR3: TGTGCCAGCAGCTTAGATCCGGGCCGTGAGCAGTTCTTC. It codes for CASSLDPGREQFF.

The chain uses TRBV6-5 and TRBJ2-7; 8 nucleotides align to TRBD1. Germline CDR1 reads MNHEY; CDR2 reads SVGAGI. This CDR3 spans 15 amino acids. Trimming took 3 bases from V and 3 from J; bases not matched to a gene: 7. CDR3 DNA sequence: TGTGCCAGCAGTTATTCTGGGGACAGGAGCTACGAGCAGTACTTC. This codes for CASSYSGDRSYEQYF.

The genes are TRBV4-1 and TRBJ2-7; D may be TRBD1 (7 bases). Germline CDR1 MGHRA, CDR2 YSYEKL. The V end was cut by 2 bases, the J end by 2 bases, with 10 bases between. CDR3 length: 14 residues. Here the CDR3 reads CASSQRGTAYEQYF. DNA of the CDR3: TGCGCCAGCAGCCAACGCGGGACAGCCTACGAGCAGTACTTC.

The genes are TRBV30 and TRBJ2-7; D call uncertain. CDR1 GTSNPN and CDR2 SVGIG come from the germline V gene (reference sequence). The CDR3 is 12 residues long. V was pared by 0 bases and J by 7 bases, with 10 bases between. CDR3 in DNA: TGTGCCTGGAGTGTACGACTCTTAGAGCAGTACTTC. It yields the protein CAWSVRLLEQYF.

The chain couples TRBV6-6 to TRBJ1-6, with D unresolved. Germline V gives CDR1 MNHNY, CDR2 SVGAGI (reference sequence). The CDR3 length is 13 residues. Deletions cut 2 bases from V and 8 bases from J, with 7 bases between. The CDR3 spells CASSYKDDSPLHF. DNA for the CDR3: TGTGCCAGCAGTTACAAGGATGATTCACCCCTCCACTTT.

CDR3 coding DNA: TGTGCCAGCAGCGTAGGATTTAGGTCCTACGAGCAGTACTTC. It codes for CASSVGFRSYEQYF. The V call is TRBV9, the J call TRBJ2-7; D is undetermined. The CDR3 has 14 amino acids. V was clipped by 0 bases and J by 1 base, with 8 bases between them. The germline V gene encodes CDR1 SGDLS and CDR2 YYNGEE.

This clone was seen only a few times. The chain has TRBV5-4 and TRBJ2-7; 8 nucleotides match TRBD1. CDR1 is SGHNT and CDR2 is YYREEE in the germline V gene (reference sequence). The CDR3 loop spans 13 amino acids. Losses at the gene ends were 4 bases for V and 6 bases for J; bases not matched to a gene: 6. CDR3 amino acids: CASSIGQGFEQYF. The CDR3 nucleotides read TGTGCCAGCAGCATAGGACAGGGATTCGAGCAGTACTTC.

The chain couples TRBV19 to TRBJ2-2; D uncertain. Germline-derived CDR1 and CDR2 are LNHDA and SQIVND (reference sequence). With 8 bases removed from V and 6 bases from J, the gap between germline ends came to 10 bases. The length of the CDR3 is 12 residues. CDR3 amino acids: CASRRTAGELFF. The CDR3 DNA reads TGTGCCAGTCGAAGGACGGCCGGGGAGCTGTTTTTT.

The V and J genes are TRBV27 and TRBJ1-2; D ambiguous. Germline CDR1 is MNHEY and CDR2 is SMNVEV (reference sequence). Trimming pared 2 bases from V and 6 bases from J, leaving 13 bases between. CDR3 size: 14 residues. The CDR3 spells CASSLAGARHGYTF. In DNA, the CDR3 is TGTGCCAGCAGTTTAGCGGGAGCCAGGCATGGCTACACCTTC.

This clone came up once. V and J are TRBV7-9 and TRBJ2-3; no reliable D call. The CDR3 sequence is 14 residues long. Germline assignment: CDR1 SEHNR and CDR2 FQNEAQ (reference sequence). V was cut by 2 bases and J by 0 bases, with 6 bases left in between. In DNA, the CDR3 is TGTGCCAGCAGCTTATCGGCGAGCACAGATACGCAGTATTTT. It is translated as CASSLSASTDTQYF.

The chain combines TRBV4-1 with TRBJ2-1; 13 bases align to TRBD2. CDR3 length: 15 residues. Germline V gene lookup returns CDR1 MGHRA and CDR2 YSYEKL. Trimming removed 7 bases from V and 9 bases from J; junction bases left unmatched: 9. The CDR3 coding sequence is TGCGCCAGCAACCATGGACTAGCGGGAGTTGGTGAGCAGTTCTTC. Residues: CASNHGLAGVGEQFF.